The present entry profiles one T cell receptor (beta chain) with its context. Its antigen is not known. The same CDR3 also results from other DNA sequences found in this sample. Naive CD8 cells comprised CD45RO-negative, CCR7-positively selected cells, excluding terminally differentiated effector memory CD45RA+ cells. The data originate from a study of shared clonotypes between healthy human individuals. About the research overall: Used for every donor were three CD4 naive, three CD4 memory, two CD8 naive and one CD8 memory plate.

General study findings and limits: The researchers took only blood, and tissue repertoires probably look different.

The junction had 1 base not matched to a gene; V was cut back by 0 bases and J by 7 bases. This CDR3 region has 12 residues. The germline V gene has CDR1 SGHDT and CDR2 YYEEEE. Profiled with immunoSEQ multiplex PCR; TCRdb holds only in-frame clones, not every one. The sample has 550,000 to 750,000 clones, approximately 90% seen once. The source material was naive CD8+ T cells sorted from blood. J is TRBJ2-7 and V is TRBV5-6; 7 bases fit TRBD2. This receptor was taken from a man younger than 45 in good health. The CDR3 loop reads CASSLAGGEQYF. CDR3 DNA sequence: TGTGCCAGCAGCTTGGCCGGGGGGGAGCAGTACTTC.